The next 2 T cell receptor beta chains were all read from a single sample in a study of cytotoxic CD8 clonotypes in ibrutinib-treated CLL. Using immunoSEQ multiplex PCR, the repertoire was profiled, and TCRdb retains in-frame clones only, with some absent. The table records around 70,000 clones, less than 95% of them present only once. The material was PBMCs, obtained after 12 months of ibrutinib treatment. The source is a human donor with chronic lymphocytic leukemia.

This clone came up a few times. The chain employs TRBV5-1 and TRBJ2-1, with 7 bases fitting TRBD2. This CDR3 region has 16 residues. In germline, CDR1 is SGHRS, CDR2 YFSETQ. V was pared by 6 bases and J by 0 bases, with 9 bases of the junction left unmatched. CDR3 DNA: TGCGCCAGCACCGCAGGAGCGGGAAGCTCCTACAATGAGCAGTTCTTC. Its protein product is CASTAGAGSSYNEQFF.

This clone was counted a few times. The chain couples TRBV2 to TRBJ2-5; D not certain. Germline CDR1 and CDR2: SNHLY and FYNNEI. CDR3 size: 18 residues. Trimming pared 2 bases from V and 0 bases from J, leaving 19 bases between. DNA for the CDR3: TGTGCCAGCAGTGAAAATCCCTTAGACACGGAAAACCAAGAGACCCAGTACTTC. Its protein product is CASSENPLDTENQETQYF.